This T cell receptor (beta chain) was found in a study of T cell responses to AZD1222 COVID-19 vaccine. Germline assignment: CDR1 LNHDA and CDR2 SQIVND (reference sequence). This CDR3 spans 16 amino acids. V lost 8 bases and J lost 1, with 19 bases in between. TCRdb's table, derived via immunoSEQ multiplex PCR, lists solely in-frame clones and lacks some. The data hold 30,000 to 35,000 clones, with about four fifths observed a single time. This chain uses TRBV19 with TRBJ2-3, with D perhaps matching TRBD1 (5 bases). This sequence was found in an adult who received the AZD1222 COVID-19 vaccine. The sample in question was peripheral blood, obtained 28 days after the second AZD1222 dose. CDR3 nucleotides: TGTGCCAGTCCAAGGCTCAGGGTTAGACGCACAGATACGCAGTATTTT. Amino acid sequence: CASPRLRVRRTDTQYF. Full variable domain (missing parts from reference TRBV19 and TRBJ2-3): DGGITQSPKYLFRKEGQNVTLSCEQNLNHDAMYWYRQDPGQGLRLIYYSQIVNDFQKGDIAEGYSVSREKKESFPLTVTSAQKNPTAFYLCASPRLRVRRTDTQYFGPGTRLTVL.